This TCR beta chain appears in the sequencing data of a study of T cells in Graves' hyperthyroidism and ophthalmopathy. Losses at the gene ends were 2 bases for V and 1 base for J; bases not matched to a gene: 4. The germline gives CDR1 KGHSH, CDR2 LQKENI. The CDR3 length is 15 residues. Template material for amplifying TCR beta CDR3 regions consisted of RNA transcripts. Initially, a first-round RT-PCR of the TCR CDR3 employed the HTBI primer set. TCRdb processed the multiplex PCR reads anew with MiXCR; each CDR3 protein has one entry. Of hundreds of thousands of distinct CDR3 sequences in the sample, over 15% were seen once. Study-level results: In the blood, most expanded thyroid clonotypes above 0.001 appeared as well.

The blood was taken when hyperthyroidism was first diagnosed, before any ophthalmopathy symptoms showed up. PBMCs were collected from an approximately 9.2 ml volume of fresh peripheral blood. Many counts were recorded for this clonotype. The antigen is not known. The rearrangement joins TRBV18 to TRBJ1-1, with 7 bases matching TRBD1. Source material: blood. The receptor was derived from a woman aged 45-65 years with Graves' hyperthyroidism that later progressed to Graves' ophthalmopathy. CDR3 sequence (DNA): TGTGCCAGCTCACCAGTCAGGGGGGAGAACACTGAAGCTTTCTTT. Its translation: CASSPVRGENTEAFF.